This TCR beta chain was identified during a study of blood T cell repertoires in COVID-19. Germline assignment: CDR1 LNHDA and CDR2 SQIVND (reference sequence). Losses at the gene ends were 5 bases for V and 3 bases for J; bases not matched to a gene: 5. This CDR3 has 14 amino acids. In the original analysis: Reference gene primer amplification yielded estimated nucleated cell counts. The data were produced by immunoSEQ multiplex PCR, yet TCRdb's version contains in-frame clones alone and is incomplete. The V and J calls and clone size come from that table; D and trimming were worked out from the DNA. Counted here are about 340,000 clones, 88% occurring once; the ten biggest clones make up 6% to 8%.

J is TRBJ1-2 and V is TRBV19; 8 bases map to TRBD1. The material sequenced was peripheral blood. The receptor was derived from a woman between 70 and 85 years old with COVID-19, enrolled during active disease. Written as DNA, the CDR3 is TGTGCCAGTAGTCCCGGGACAGGAGACTATGGCTACACCTTC. Protein sequence: CASSPGTGDYGYTF. Combining the CDR3 with reference TRBV19 and TRBJ1-2 gives the whole variable domain DGGITQSPKYLFRKEGQNVTLSCEQNLNHDAMYWYRQDPGQGLRLIYYSQIVNDFQKGDIAEGYSVSREKKESFPLTVTSAQKNPTAFYLCASSPGTGDYGYTFGSGTRLTVV.